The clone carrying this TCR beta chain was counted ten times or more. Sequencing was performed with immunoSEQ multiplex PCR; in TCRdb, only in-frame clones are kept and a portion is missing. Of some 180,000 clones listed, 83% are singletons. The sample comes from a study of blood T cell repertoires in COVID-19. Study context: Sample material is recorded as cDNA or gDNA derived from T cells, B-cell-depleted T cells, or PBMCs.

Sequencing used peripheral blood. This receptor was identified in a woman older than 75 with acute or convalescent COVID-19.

The CDR3 DNA sequence: TGTGCCTGGACGTCTAGCAGTGCCGGGGAGCTGTTTTTT. Amino acids: CAWTSSSAGELFF. The rearrangement uses TRBV30 and TRBJ2-2; a weak D match, TRBD2 (5 bases). Germline CDR1 GTSNPN, CDR2 SVGIG (reference sequence). The V end lost 4 bases, the J end lost 6 bases, and 12 bases lay between the germline ends. There are 13 residues in the CDR3.